This T cell receptor (beta chain) was captured by sequencing in a study of CD8 T cells in ankylosing spondylitis. Whole-study results and caveats: Disease-associated clones were CD8+ and fairly uncommon in peripheral blood. Existing reports had already noted some motif variants in reactive arthritis synovial fluid and blood. Disease-linked clones reportedly showed significant enrichment in matched ankylosing spondylitis synovial fluid.

A word on this clonotype: Antigen: not known.

Quantitative 5'-RACE with molecular barcodes generated TCR beta libraries. Via MiXCR, TCRdb re-called the 5' RACE reads, giving one row per CDR3 protein. The top ten clones hold around 0.58% of a sample with approximately 240,000 distinct CDR3 sequences, roughly a quarter of them seen once. The sequencing sample was made of blood, either unsorted or a sorted T cell fraction (not recorded which). This receptor was obtained from a male donor with ankylosing spondylitis or in good health (not recorded which).

The DNA of the CDR3 is TGTGCCAGCAGTTTAGCGTCAGGGGGCCTAATTTACAATGAGCAGTTCTTC. Translation gives CASSLASGGLIYNEQFF. The chain is built from TRBV12-3 or TRBV12-4 and TRBJ2-1; 8 nucleotides align to TRBD1. This CDR3 comprises 17 residues. J gave up 4 bases and V 0 bases, and 8 bases lay outside the gene matches.